Following are 30 T cell receptor beta chains from one sample sequenced in a study of human T cells and chemical hapten exposure. TCRdb processed the RACE reads anew with MiXCR; each CDR3 protein has one entry. The data contain approximately 84,000 distinct CDR3 sequences, roughly 11% of them singletons. Time point reported: patch test 2, 6 weeks after DPC sensitization. The treatment here: therapeutic diphenylcyclopropenone sensitization with weekly scalp DPC. Specimen: whole blood, collected in connection with sensitization to the hapten diphenylcyclopropenone (DPC). Source of these receptors: a man younger than 35 with alopecia areata. Some clones in this sample may be carry-over from other donors' samples.

This clonotype appeared a few times. This chain joins TRBV6-5 and TRBJ2-3; TRBD2 matches 10 bases. Germline trimming cut 5 bases from V and 1 base from J; bases unmatched to any gene: 3. There are 15 residues in the CDR3. Germline V gene sequence: CDR1 MNHEY, CDR2 SVGAGI. CDR3 sequence: CASSERGGRTDTQYF. For the CDR3, the DNA is TGTGCCAGCAGTGAGCGGGGGGGACGCACAGATACGCAGTATTTT.

There are a few counts of this clonotype. DNA for the CDR3: TGTGCCAGCAGTTTTCCGACAGGTAACAATCAGCCCCAGCATTTT. Translated, it gives CASSFPTGNNQPQHF. The rearrangement joins TRBV12-3 or TRBV12-4 to TRBJ1-5, with D tentatively TRBD1 (6 bases). The CDR3 loop spans 15 amino acids. The V end lost 3 bases, the J end lost 3 bases, and 12 bases lay between the germline ends.

This clonotype was counted only a few times. This chain joins TRBV4-3 and TRBJ1-3, with D hard to call. The germline CDR1 and CDR2 sequences are LGHNA and YSLEER. The CDR3 totals 15 residues. Trimming stripped 1 base from V and 4 bases from J, with 11 bases between. The CDR3 DNA reads as TGCGCCAGCAGCCAAGGTTCAGGATTCGGAAACACCATATATTTT. Residues: CASSQGSGFGNTIYF.

CDR3 residues: CASSLAGDDEQFF. The DNA for the CDR3 is TGTGCCAGCAGCTTGGCAGGGGACGATGAGCAGTTCTTC. The J gene is TRBJ2-1, the V gene TRBV5-4, with a weak D call TRBD1 (6 bases). The CDR3 has 13 residues. Between the trimmed V and J ends, which lost 0 bases and 8 bases, there was a span of 9 bases. Germline lookup yields CDR1 SGHNT and CDR2 YYREEE (reference sequence). Combining the CDR3 with reference TRBV5-4 and TRBJ2-1 gives the whole variable domain ETGVTQSPTHLIKTRGQQVTLRCSSQSGHNTVSWYQQALGQGPQFIFQYYREEENGRGNFPPRFSGLQFPNYSSELNVNALELDDSALYLCASSLAGDDEQFFGPGTRLTVL.

A few counts support this clonotype. This chain joins TRBV5-5 and TRBJ1-1, with 8 bases identical to TRBD1. V was clipped by 4 bases and J by 4 bases; unmatched bases: 3. CDR3 length: 13 amino acids. The germline CDR1 and CDR2 sequences are SGHKS and YYEKEE (reference sequence). The CDR3 DNA reads as TGTGCCAGCAGCACGACAGGGGTCACTGAAGCTTTCTTT. Translated: CASSTTGVTEAFF.

This clonotype was counted between two and nine times. This rearrangement joins TRBV20-1 to TRBJ1-2, with 9 nucleotides matching TRBD1. The CDR3 is 16 amino acids. Germline V CDR1 and CDR2: DFQATT, SNEGSKA (reference sequence). The V and J ends lost 3 bases and 4 bases, in that order; junction bases with no gene match: 12. In DNA, the CDR3 is TGCAGTGCTAGTGATATCCGGGACAGGGAATCCTATGGCTACACCTTC. This encodes CSASDIRDRESYGYTF.

This chain uses TRBV15 with TRBJ1-1; possible D gene TRBD1, 6 bases. The V end lost 1 base, the J end lost 1 base, and 7 bases lay between the germline ends. Germline assignment: CDR1 LNHNV and CDR2 YYDKDF (reference sequence). The CDR3 loop spans 14 amino acids. The CDR3, as DNA: TGTGCCACCAGCAGAGGGACAGCGAACACTGAAGCTTTCTTT. The encoded protein is CATSRGTANTEAFF.

This rearrangement joins TRBV7-2 to TRBJ1-2; no clear D. Germline V CDR1 and CDR2: SGHTA, FQGNSA. V was pared by 0 bases and J by 4 bases, with 9 bases between. The CDR3 is 14 residues long. This CDR3 is CASSLALRVYGYTF. CDR3 coding DNA: TGTGCCAGCAGCTTAGCTCTCCGAGTCTATGGCTACACCTTC.

This clonotype showed up many times. The CDR3 region has the DNA TGTGCCAGCAGTTACTCGAGGGGGACTGAAGCTTTCTTT. As protein: CASSYSRGTEAFF. V usage is TRBV6-5 and J usage is TRBJ1-1; the D gene is possibly TRBD1 (6 bases). Trimming left V 0 bases short and J 5 bases short, with 7 bases between. The CDR3 runs to 13 residues. Germline V gene lookup returns CDR1 MNHEY and CDR2 SVGAGI.

This clonotype was seen a handful of times. The V gene is TRBV20-1, the J gene TRBJ2-2, with D unresolved. Germline V gene lookup returns CDR1 DFQATT and CDR2 SNEGSKA (reference sequence). Deletions cut 3 bases from V and 4 bases from J, with 9 bases between. The CDR3 runs to 13 residues. In DNA, the CDR3 is TGCAGTGCTAGTTTCGGCTTCACCGGGGAGCTGTTTTTT. Translated: CSASFGFTGELFF.

This clonotype was observed a few times. The V gene is TRBV5-1, the J gene TRBJ1-1; D is undetermined. Germline CDR1 and CDR2: SGHRS and YFSETQ. This CDR3 is 15 amino acids long. Trimming took 4 bases from V and 7 from J, leaving 20 bases between them. The CDR3 DNA sequence: TGCGCCAGCAGCGCTGGGAGATCGGCAGACAATGAAGCTTTCTTT. Translation gives CASSAGRSADNEAFF.

This clonotype was counted many times. This chain uses TRBV7-9 with TRBJ1-4; TRBD1 aligns across 8 bases. The J segment lost 10 bases and the V segment lost 4 bases, leaving 8 bases of the junction unmatched. Germline V CDR1 and CDR2: SEHNR, FQNEAQ (reference sequence). This CDR3 contains 14 residues. CDR3 nucleotide sequence: TGTGCCAGCAGCTACGACAGGGGAGGCGGAAAACTGTTTTTT. Its protein is CASSYDRGGGKLFF.

There are a few counts of this clonotype. The genes are TRBV7-9 and TRBJ2-5; 8 bases are shared with TRBD1. CDR1 is SEHNR, CDR2 FQNEAQ, per germline (reference sequence). The CDR3 has 13 residues. V shed 6 bases, J shed 2 bases, and the junction held 2 bases outside the gene matches. The chain's CDR3 is CASRRDRQETQYF. As DNA, the CDR3 is TGTGCCAGCAGACGGGACAGGCAAGAGACCCAGTACTTC.

The V and J genes are TRBV10-3 and TRBJ2-5, with D perhaps matching TRBD1 or TRBD2 (6 bases each). This CDR3 is 18 amino acids long. In germline, CDR1 is ENHRY, CDR2 SYGVKD. Trimming left V 0 bases short and J 2 bases short, with 19 bases between. CDR3 sequence (DNA): TGTGCCATCAGTGAGTCTCGGGGGAGTCGGCAGGGGCAAGAGACCCAGTACTTC. This sequence encodes CAISESRGSRQGQETQYF.

The V call is TRBV7-9, the J call TRBJ2-3, with 7 bases identical to TRBD1. This CDR3 has 17 residues. Germline V gives CDR1 SEHNR, CDR2 FQNEAQ (reference sequence). The V gene end was trimmed by 3 bases and the J gene end by 6 bases; junction bases not matched to a gene: 15. CDR3 protein: CASSFVRQGVSADTQYF. The CDR3 DNA reads TGTGCCAGCAGCTTCGTCAGACAGGGAGTGAGCGCCGATACGCAGTATTTT.

This clonotype was picked up a small number of times. V is TRBV25-1 and J is TRBJ1-2; D is unclear. This CDR3 has 12 residues. CDR1 and CDR2 (germline): MGHDK, SYGVNS. V was pared by 2 bases and J by 3 bases, with 4 bases between. The CDR3 loop is CASSEDDYGYTF. In DNA, the CDR3 is TGTGCCAGCAGTGAAGACGACTATGGCTACACCTTC.

The chain has TRBV11-1 and TRBJ2-1; 7 bases fit TRBD1. The germline CDR1 and CDR2 sequences are SGHAT and FQDESV (reference sequence). The CDR3 is made up of 13 amino acids. Trimming at V came to 5 bases and at J to 8 bases, leaving 6 bases not matched to a gene. The CDR3 is CASSVRDSYEQFF. The CDR3 DNA is TGTGCCAGCAGCGTCCGGGACAGTTATGAGCAGTTCTTC.

V usage is TRBV20-1 and J usage is TRBJ2-3; 9 bases map to TRBD2. This CDR3 is built from 14 residues. The ends lost 6 bases at V and 4 bases at J; junction bases unmatched: 8. Germline values: CDR1 DFQATT, CDR2 SNEGSKA (reference sequence). The CDR3 spells CSANQRGAADTQYF. The CDR3 region has the DNA TGCAGTGCAAACCAGCGGGGGGCCGCAGATACGCAGTATTTT.

The chain uses TRBV19 and TRBJ2-7; D is possibly TRBD2 (5 bases). Germline lookup yields CDR1 LNHDA and CDR2 SQIVND (reference sequence). This CDR3 region has 13 residues. Trimming removed 5 bases from V and 3 bases from J, with 11 bases in between. CDR3 DNA sequence: TGTGCCAGTAGTTCAGCGGCGCTCTACGAGCAGTACTTC. Protein sequence: CASSSAALYEQYF.

The V gene is TRBV5-1, the J gene TRBJ2-7; the D gene is possibly TRBD2 (6 bases). The CDR3 consists of 16 residues. V was shortened by 0 bases and J by 0 bases, with 13 bases between the two germline ends. Germline CDR1 reads SGHRS; CDR2 reads YFSETQ. In DNA, the CDR3 is TGCGCCAGCAGCTTGGGACTTGCGGGGTACTCCTACGAGCAGTACTTC. Translation: CASSLGLAGYSYEQYF.

This clonotype has only a few counts. The rearrangement uses TRBV20-1 and TRBJ2-6, with D unresolved. Germline lookup yields CDR1 DFQATT and CDR2 SNEGSKA (reference sequence). The CDR3 spans 17 residues. Trimming took off 1 base at V and 0 bases at J, with 13 bases between the two ends. CDR3 bases: TGCAGTGCTAGAGGCATAGACACTTTCTCTGGGGCCAACGTCCTGACTTTC. Protein sequence: CSARGIDTFSGANVLTF.

The chain recombines TRBV6-6 with TRBJ2-5; the match to TRBD1 covers 8 bases. V shed 2 bases, J shed 7 bases, and the junction held 9 bases outside the gene matches. Germline values: CDR1 MNHNY, CDR2 SVGAGI (reference sequence). The CDR3 is made up of 15 amino acids. The CDR3 sequence: CASSYQTGVYGTQYF. The CDR3 nucleotides read TGTGCCAGCAGTTACCAGACAGGGGTCTATGGGACCCAGTACTTC.

This clonotype was found many times. The rearrangement links TRBV29-1 to TRBJ1-1, with 7 bases fitting TRBD1. The CDR3 covers 12 residues. Germline trimming cut 5 bases from V and 4 bases from J; bases unmatched to any gene: 4. Germline CDR1 reads SQVTM; CDR2 reads ANQGSEA. The CDR3 is CSVNSGGTEAFF. Written as DNA, the CDR3 is TGCAGCGTTAACTCAGGGGGCACTGAAGCTTTCTTT.

The J gene is TRBJ2-7, the V gene TRBV27; TRBD1 agrees at 7 bases. This CDR3 is built from 13 residues. Germline V gene sequence: CDR1 MNHEY, CDR2 SMNVEV (reference sequence). The V segment lost 2 bases and the J segment 3 bases; nucleotides outside the gene matches: 1. The CDR3 loop is CASSLQGVYEQYF. The DNA for the CDR3 is TGTGCCAGCAGTTTACAGGGGGTCTACGAGCAGTACTTC.

This clonotype has ten or more counts. This chain connects TRBV11-2 to TRBJ2-1, with 9 bases identical to TRBD1. The CDR3 consists of 15 residues. The junction had 7 bases not matched to a gene; V was cut back by 6 bases and J by 4 bases. The germline gives CDR1 SGHAT, CDR2 FQNNGV. The CDR3 sequence is CASRTGGGRYNEQFF. CDR3 bases: TGTGCCAGCAGAACAGGGGGCGGCCGATACAATGAGCAGTTCTTC.

This clonotype was seen more than once but under ten times. The chain carries TRBV14 and TRBJ2-4; unclear D gene. This CDR3 comprises 16 residues. CDR1 and CDR2 from the germline V gene are SGHDN and FVKESK. The V and J ends lost 4 bases and 4 bases respectively, with 17 bases between them. DNA for the CDR3: TGTGCCAGCAGCCGAAGCCAGCCGGATTTTAAAAACATTCAGTACTTC. Encoded protein: CASSRSQPDFKNIQYF. Full variable domain (remainder filled in from reference TRBV14 and TRBJ2-4): EAGVTQFPSHSVIEKGQTVTLRCDPISGHDNLYWYRRVMGKEIKFLLHFVKESKQDESGMPNNRFLAERTGGTYSTLKVQPAELEDSGVYFCASSRSQPDFKNIQYFGAGTRLSVL.

This chain links TRBV6-1 with TRBJ2-1; TRBD2 matches 9 bases. Germline V lookup: CDR1 MNHNS, CDR2 SASEGT. After removal of 6 bases from V and 7 bases from J, the junction contained 13 bases not matched to a gene. There are 16 residues in the CDR3. The CDR3 loop reads CASRGRDSGGWNEQFF. The CDR3 DNA reads TGTGCCAGCAGGGGCAGGGACAGCGGGGGGTGGAATGAGCAGTTCTTC.

This clonotype came up many times. The genes are TRBV4-3 and TRBJ2-5; no reliable D call. Trimming cost V 0 bases and J 0 bases, with 2 bases left between them. This CDR3 is built from 13 residues. The germline CDR1 and CDR2 sequences are LGHNA and YSLEER. CDR3 sequence: CASSQENQETQYF. CDR3 nucleotides: TGCGCCAGCAGCCAAGAGAACCAAGAGACCCAGTACTTC.

CDR3 loop: CASSPGTSAAEQYV. In DNA, the CDR3 is TGTGCCAGCAGCCCCGGCACATCAGCGGCCGAGCAGTACGTC. V and J are TRBV11-1 and TRBJ2-7; perhaps TRBD2 as D (5 bases). The CDR3 has 14 residues. V shed 5 bases and J shed 6 bases, with 17 bases lying between them. CDR1 is SGHAT, CDR2 FQDESV, per germline (reference sequence).

This clonotype has more than one count but fewer than ten. This chain joins TRBV18 and TRBJ2-3, with 10 nucleotides matching TRBD2. Germline CDR1 is KGHSH and CDR2 is LQKENI. V lost 1 base to trimming and J lost 1 base; unmatched junction nucleotides: 2. The CDR3 runs to 16 residues. CDR3 amino acids: CASSPRSGGGTDTQYF. In nucleotides, the CDR3 is TGTGCCAGCTCACCACGGAGCGGGGGGGGCACAGATACGCAGTATTTT.